This T cell receptor (beta chain) was identified during a study of siplizumab effects on memory and regulatory T cells. Findings of the study overall: The mapping of alloreactive clones to unstimulated subsets covered only a minor fraction of them. Among mappable alloreactive CD4+ clones, the Treg-derived fraction averaged around 70% with siplizumab versus about 25% in controls. Proliferating Tregs taken from siplizumab cultures were not shown to have a confirmed suppressive function.

Note on this clone: The antigen remains unidentified.

Per sample, the assay covered about 9.5 x 10^4 TCR templates. Only in-frame clones appear in the TCRdb table, and some are missing; sequencing was by immunoSEQ multiplex PCR. Among over 100,000 clones listed, more than 85% were seen once. The germline gives CDR1 SNHLY, CDR2 FYNNEI. The V end was cut by 3 bases, the J end by 8 bases, with 6 bases between. The CDR3 totals 11 residues. The sequencing input was Tregs sorted from blood. The TCR comes from a human donor in good health. The chain combines TRBV2 with TRBJ2-3; D ambiguous. CDR3 protein: CASSDAGTQYF. DNA of the CDR3: TGTGCCAGCAGTGATGCAGGTACGCAGTATTTT.